The clone carrying this T cell receptor beta chain was recorded at least ten times. The data are from a study of blood T cell repertoires in COVID-19. The overall study: Material from acute and convalescent COVID-19 was sourced from the United States, Italy and Spain.

This CDR3 has 13 amino acids. Trimming removed 3 bases at V and 0 bases at J, with 3 bases between. Only in-frame clones appear in the TCRdb table, and some are missing; sequencing was by immunoSEQ multiplex PCR. The sample carries under 250,000 clones, more than 65% recorded once. The clonotype originates from an elderly woman with acute or convalescent COVID-19. Sequenced input: peripheral blood. The V call is TRBV12-3 or TRBV12-4, the J call TRBJ2-1; D not certain. The DNA of the CDR3 is TGTGCCAGCAGTTTTTACTCCTACAATGAGCAGTTCTTC. Protein: CASSFYSYNEQFF.